This is a list of T cell receptor beta chains from one sample in a study of blood T cell repertoires in COVID-19. TCRdb keeps only in-frame clones here, not all; method: immunoSEQ multiplex PCR. In the table there are about 490,000 clones, 80% to 90% of which are singletons. The sample consisted of peripheral blood. The receptors were sampled from a human donor in a cohort sampled during active COVID-19. Both conserved end residues are part of each CDR3. A D gene is named only where the DNA matches it firmly. Only some rows state a clone size, as once, few, many or a class for expanded clones.

j_gene: TRBJ2-1; abundance: -; d_gene: TRBD2; v_gene: TRBV25-1; CDR3aa: CASSPLAGGTYEQFF; CDR3nt: TGTGCCAGCAGCCCACTAGCGGGAGGTACGTACGAGCAGTTCTTC
j_gene: TRBJ2-2; abundance: -; d_gene: TRBD2; v_gene: TRBV29-1; CDR3aa: CSVGGSGTGTGELFF; CDR3nt: TGCAGCGTGGGGGGTAGCGGGACCGGTACCGGGGAGCTGTTTTTT
j_gene: TRBJ2-7; abundance: -; d_gene: -; v_gene: TRBV4-1; CDR3aa: CASSQELASHYEQYF; CDR3nt: TGCGCCAGCAGCCAAGAATTAGCGAGCCACTACGAGCAGTACTTC
j_gene: TRBJ2-7; abundance: -; d_gene: -; v_gene: TRBV29-1; CDR3aa: CSVVGRGYEQYF; CDR3nt: TGCAGCGTTGTTGGCAGGGGCTACGAGCAGTACTTC
j_gene: TRBJ1-1; abundance: -; d_gene: -; v_gene: TRBV28; CDR3aa: CASTGTEAFF; CDR3nt: TGTGCCAGCACCGGGACTGAAGCTTTCTTT
j_gene: TRBJ1-3; abundance: few; d_gene: -; v_gene: TRBV4-1; CDR3aa: CASSQVPELRGNTIYF; CDR3nt: TGCGCCAGCAGCCAAGTTCCCGAACTTAGAGGAAACACCATATATTTT
j_gene: TRBJ2-5; abundance: -; d_gene: -; v_gene: TRBV5-4; CDR3aa: CASSPGLRQETQYF; CDR3nt: TGTGCCAGCAGTCCGGGACTCCGGCAAGAGACCCAGTACTTC
j_gene: TRBJ2-7; abundance: few; d_gene: -; v_gene: TRBV27; CDR3aa: CASRHAGGNSYEQYF; CDR3nt: TGTGCCAGCAGGCATGCGGGCGGGAACTCCTACGAGCAGTACTTC
j_gene: TRBJ1-4; abundance: -; d_gene: TRBD1; v_gene: TRBV27; CDR3aa: CASSPGQGYEKLFF; CDR3nt: TGTGCCAGCAGCCCGGGACAGGGGTACGAAAAACTGTTTTTT
j_gene: TRBJ2-5; abundance: -; d_gene: TRBD2; v_gene: TRBV9; CDR3aa: CASSPSGGDQETQYF; CDR3nt: TGTGCCAGCAGCCCTAGCGGCGGGGACCAAGAGACCCAGTACTTC
j_gene: TRBJ2-6; abundance: -; d_gene: TRBD2; v_gene: TRBV7-2; CDR3aa: CASSKGLAGVWAGANVLTF; CDR3nt: TGTGCCAGCAGCAAAGGACTAGCGGGAGTATGGGCAGGGGCCAACGTCCTGACTTTC
j_gene: TRBJ1-4; abundance: -; d_gene: -; v_gene: TRBV3-1/TRBV3-2; CDR3aa: CASSRQATNEKLFF; CDR3nt: TGTGCCAGCAGCCGACAAGCAACTAATGAAAAACTGTTTTTT
j_gene: TRBJ2-2; abundance: -; d_gene: -; v_gene: TRBV7-8; CDR3aa: CASSPRFGGAGELFF; CDR3nt: TGTGCCAGCAGCCCCCGATTCGGGGGTGCCGGGGAGCTGTTTTTT
j_gene: TRBJ2-3; abundance: few; d_gene: -; v_gene: TRBV6-6; CDR3aa: CASTQTDTQYF; CDR3nt: TGTGCCAGCACCCAAACAGATACGCAGTATTTT
j_gene: TRBJ1-1; abundance: -; d_gene: -; v_gene: TRBV28; CDR3aa: CASSLAPNTEAFF; CDR3nt: TGTGCCAGCAGCCTGGCCCCGAACACTGAAGCTTTCTTT
j_gene: TRBJ2-1; abundance: -; d_gene: TRBD2; v_gene: TRBV6-4; CDR3aa: CASSYQAGGPSYNEQFF; CDR3nt: TGTGCCAGCAGTTACCAAGCGGGAGGCCCTTCCTACAATGAGCAGTTCTTC
j_gene: TRBJ2-2; abundance: -; d_gene: -; v_gene: TRBV5-1; CDR3aa: CASTTGTAVTGELFF; CDR3nt: TGCGCCAGTACTACCGGGACTGCGGTCACCGGGGAGCTGTTTTTT
j_gene: TRBJ2-1; abundance: -; d_gene: TRBD2; v_gene: TRBV6-5; CDR3aa: CASSYSPSRGAGGLIF; CDR3nt: TGTGCCAGCAGTTACTCACCCTCTCGCGGAGCGGGAGGGTTAATCTTC
j_gene: TRBJ2-2; abundance: -; d_gene: -; v_gene: TRBV5-1; CDR3aa: CASSVTGVRGGELFF; CDR3nt: TGCGCCAGCAGCGTGACGGGAGTGCGGGGCGGGGAGCTGTTTTTT
j_gene: TRBJ2-7; abundance: -; d_gene: -; v_gene: TRBV5-1; CDR3aa: CASSLTSSYEQYF; CDR3nt: TGCGCCAGCAGCCTTACTAGCTCCTACGAGCAGTACTTC
j_gene: TRBJ2-7; abundance: -; d_gene: TRBD2; v_gene: TRBV7-6; CDR3aa: CASSGRTSGSNEQYF; CDR3nt: TGTGCCAGCAGCGGGCGGACTAGCGGGAGCAACGAGCAGTACTTC
j_gene: TRBJ1-2; abundance: -; d_gene: -; v_gene: TRBV19; CDR3aa: CASSVTSNYGYTF; CDR3nt: TGTGCCAGTAGTGTGACTTCCAACTATGGCTACACCTTC
j_gene: TRBJ1-5; abundance: -; d_gene: TRBD1; v_gene: TRBV18; CDR3aa: CASSPGTENQPQHF; CDR3nt: TGTGCCAGCTCACCCGGGACAGAGAATCAGCCCCAGCATTTT
j_gene: TRBJ1-6; abundance: -; d_gene: -; v_gene: TRBV5-4; CDR3aa: CASSLAQGNASPLHF; CDR3nt: TGTGCCAGCAGCTTGGCTCAGGGAAACGCTTCACCCCTCCACTTT
j_gene: TRBJ2-5; abundance: -; d_gene: -; v_gene: TRBV7-3; CDR3aa: CASSLPNPGHAKETQYF; CDR3nt: TGTGCCAGCAGCTTACCGAATCCGGGACACGCTAAAGAGACCCAGTACTTC
j_gene: TRBJ2-1; abundance: -; d_gene: -; v_gene: TRBV28; CDR3aa: CASSLSHNEQFF; CDR3nt: TGTGCCAGCAGCCTCAGTCACAATGAGCAGTTCTTC
j_gene: TRBJ1-4; abundance: -; d_gene: -; v_gene: TRBV19; CDR3aa: CASSRPTVREKLFF; CDR3nt: TGTGCCAGTAGCCGTCCTACGGTGCGTGAAAAACTGTTTTTT
j_gene: TRBJ1-5; abundance: -; d_gene: -; v_gene: TRBV27; CDR3aa: CASGGQRQPQHF; CDR3nt: TGTGCCAGCGGCGGTCAACGTCAGCCCCAGCATTTT
j_gene: TRBJ2-3; abundance: -; d_gene: -; v_gene: TRBV6-5; CDR3aa: CASSYSKTPNTQYF; CDR3nt: TGTGCCAGCAGTTACTCGAAGACTCCTAATACGCAGTATTTT
j_gene: TRBJ2-7; abundance: -; d_gene: TRBD2; v_gene: TRBV6-2/TRBV6-3; CDR3aa: CASSRPGQGTSGSRIAGNEQYF; CDR3nt: TGTGCCAGCAGCCGGCCCGGACAGGGAACTAGCGGGAGTAGAATCGCCGGAAACGAGCAGTACTTC
j_gene: TRBJ1-1; abundance: -; d_gene: -; v_gene: TRBV24-1; CDR3aa: CATSDLQVNTEAFF; CDR3nt: TGTGCCACCAGTGATTTGCAGGTGAACACTGAAGCTTTCTTT
j_gene: TRBJ1-1; abundance: -; d_gene: TRBD1; v_gene: TRBV28; CDR3aa: CASSILGAGGTEAFF; CDR3nt: TGTGCCAGCAGCATCCTGGGGGCAGGGGGCACTGAAGCTTTCTTT
j_gene: TRBJ2-1; abundance: -; d_gene: -; v_gene: TRBV30; CDR3aa: CAWTPGTAYNEQFF; CDR3nt: TGTGCCTGGACCCCCGGGACTGCCTACAATGAGCAGTTCTTC